The rows below give T cell receptor beta chains drawn from one sample of a study of cytotoxic CD8 clonotypes in ibrutinib-treated CLL. Sequencing was performed with immunoSEQ multiplex PCR; in TCRdb, only in-frame clones are kept and a portion is missing. The data show about 39,000 clones, around 67% seen once. Sequenced here: PBMCs, sampled at disease progression, from a patient treated with ibrutinib. The receptor set was obtained from a human donor with chronic lymphocytic leukemia. Each CDR3 is given with its conserved first and last residue. Each record gives: clone size, J gene, CDR3 length, V gene, D gene, CDR3 protein, CDR3 DNA. D genes are given only for firm matches. Clone size, where shown, is once, few, many, or a class for clones that have expanded.

size: -; J: TRBJ2-2; length: 12; V: TRBV5-1; D: -; CDR3: CASSFFSGELFF; DNA: TGCGCCAGCAGCTTTTTCTCCGGGGAGCTGTTTTTT
size: few; J: TRBJ1-1; length: 14; V: TRBV7-3; D: -; CDR3: CASSLSAGSSSAFF; DNA: TGTGCCAGCAGCTTATCTGCTGGGAGTTCTTCAGCTTTCTTT
size: few; J: TRBJ2-1; length: 16; V: TRBV25-1; D: -; CDR3: CASSESLAESYNEQFF; DNA: TGTGCCAGCAGTGAATCGCTTGCTGAGTCCTACAATGAGCAGTTCTTC
size: medium-sized; J: TRBJ1-4; length: 14; V: TRBV19; D: TRBD1; CDR3: CASSWTGANEKLFF; DNA: TGTGCCAGTAGCTGGACAGGGGCTAATGAAAAACTGTTTTTT
size: medium-sized; J: TRBJ2-2; length: 15; V: TRBV6-1; D: TRBD2; CDR3: CASSVTSGTIGELFF; DNA: TGTGCCAGCAGCGTGACTAGCGGGACGATCGGGGAGCTGTTTTTT
size: -; J: TRBJ1-2; length: 12; V: TRBV28; D: -; CDR3: CASSLWGVGYTF; DNA: TGTGCCAGCAGTTTATGGGGGGTTGGCTACACCTTC
size: -; J: TRBJ2-5; length: 16; V: TRBV11-1; D: TRBD1; CDR3: CASSPRGQAPLETQYF; DNA: TGTGCCAGCAGCCCACGGGGACAGGCGCCCCTGGAGACCCAGTACTTC
size: -; J: TRBJ2-6; length: 20; V: TRBV30; D: TRBD2; CDR3: CAWSFVPLGGGRSGANVLTF; DNA: TGTGCCTGGAGTTTTGTCCCACTCGGGGGGGGTCGCTCTGGGGCCAACGTCCTGACTTTC
size: few; J: TRBJ1-4; length: 14; V: TRBV30; D: -; CDR3: CAWSAGRDDEKLFF; DNA: TGTGCCTGGAGTGCAGGCAGGGACGATGAAAAACTGTTTTTT
size: -; J: TRBJ1-3; length: 18; V: TRBV11-2; D: -; CDR3: CASSERWRKSDGANTIYF; DNA: TGTGCCAGCAGCGAGAGGTGGCGGAAGAGCGACGGAGCAAACACCATATATTTT
size: -; J: TRBJ1-2; length: 14; V: TRBV28; D: -; CDR3: CASSPPGANYGYTF; DNA: TGTGCCAGCAGCCCCCCGGGGGCTAACTATGGCTACACCTTC
size: -; J: TRBJ1-2; length: 12; V: TRBV5-1; D: -; CDR3: CASSPNVGGYTF; DNA: TGCGCCAGCAGCCCTAACGTAGGTGGCTACACCTTC
size: -; J: TRBJ2-7; length: 15; V: TRBV5-1; D: -; CDR3: CASSFIAESSYEQYF; DNA: TGCGCCAGCAGCTTTATAGCGGAGAGCTCCTACGAGCAGTACTTC
size: -; J: TRBJ1-6; length: 15; V: TRBV11-1; D: TRBD1; CDR3: CASSQPGQGVSPLHF; DNA: TGTGCCAGCAGCCAACCGGGACAGGGGGTTTCACCCCTCCACTTT
size: -; J: TRBJ2-3; length: 15; V: TRBV4-1; D: TRBD2; CDR3: CASSQDGGSSDTQYF; DNA: TGCGCCAGCAGCCAAGATGGCGGGAGCTCAGATACGCAGTATTTT
size: few; J: TRBJ1-1; length: 14; V: TRBV7-3; D: -; CDR3: CASSGQGPGTEAFF; DNA: TGTGCCAGTTCTGGGCAGGGGCCGGGCACTGAAGCTTTCTTT
size: -; J: TRBJ2-5; length: 15; V: TRBV5-4; D: TRBD1; CDR3: CASSQKKQGTETQYF; DNA: TGTGCCAGCAGCCAAAAAAAACAGGGGACAGAGACCCAGTACTTC
size: few; J: TRBJ1-5; length: 15; V: TRBV18; D: TRBD1; CDR3: CASSMGQGGNQPQHF; DNA: TGTGCCAGCTCAATGGGACAGGGAGGCAATCAGCCCCAGCATTTT
size: -; J: TRBJ2-1; length: 11; V: TRBV28; D: -; CDR3: CASSLRLTAFF; DNA: TGTGCCAGCAGTTTGAGACTAACGGCCTTCTTC
size: -; J: TRBJ2-2; length: 16; V: TRBV4-2; D: TRBD2; CDR3: CASSQGTSGFTGELFF; DNA: TGTGCCAGCAGCCAAGGGACTAGCGGCTTCACCGGGGAGCTGTTTTTT
size: few; J: TRBJ1-1; length: 17; V: TRBV5-1; D: TRBD1; CDR3: CASSLARDSRKNTEAFF; DNA: TGCGCCAGCAGCTTGGCCCGGGACAGCCGTAAGAACACTGAAGCTTTCTTT
size: few; J: TRBJ2-7; length: 15; V: TRBV6-6; D: TRBD1; CDR3: CASSLDGTGPYEQYF; DNA: TGTGCCAGCAGTCTCGACGGGACAGGGCCCTACGAGCAGTACTTC
size: -; J: TRBJ2-2; length: 16; V: TRBV7-6; D: TRBD2; CDR3: CASSTGTSGFTGELFF; DNA: TGTGCCAGCAGCACCGGGACTAGCGGGTTCACCGGGGAGCTGTTTTTT
size: medium-sized; J: TRBJ2-1; length: 13; V: TRBV11-3; D: -; CDR3: CASSLAVLGEQFF; DNA: TGTGCCAGCAGCTTAGCGGTCCTCGGCGAGCAGTTCTTC
size: -; J: TRBJ1-2; length: 16; V: TRBV10-3; D: -; CDR3: CAISESTRGRNYGYTF; DNA: TGTGCCATCAGTGAGTCCACGAGGGGGAGGAACTATGGCTACACCTTC
size: -; J: TRBJ2-2; length: 16; V: TRBV27; D: -; CDR3: CASSFRGVREAGELFF; DNA: TGTGCCAGCAGTTTCAGAGGTGTGCGAGAGGCCGGGGAGCTGTTTTTT
size: once; J: TRBJ1-1; length: 13; V: TRBV29-1; D: -; CDR3: CSVDRGSETEAFF; DNA: TGCAGCGTTGACCGGGGAAGCGAGACTGAAGCTTTCTTT
size: -; J: TRBJ1-4; length: 15; V: TRBV27; D: -; CDR3: CASSASGTEGEKLFF; DNA: TGTGCCAGCAGTGCCTCCGGGACCGAAGGTGAAAAACTGTTTTTT
size: -; J: TRBJ2-5; length: 16; V: TRBV4-2; D: TRBD2; CDR3: CASSRTLAGAGETQYF; DNA: TGTGCCAGCAGCAGGACGCTAGCGGGAGCGGGGGAGACCCAGTACTTC
size: few; J: TRBJ2-1; length: 15; V: TRBV19; D: TRBD2; CDR3: CASSITSGSGNEQFF; DNA: TGTGCCAGTAGTATAACTAGCGGGAGTGGCAATGAGCAGTTCTTC
size: few; J: TRBJ1-2; length: 14; V: TRBV28; D: TRBD1; CDR3: CASSETGTGRVYTF; DNA: TGTGCCAGCAGTGAGACCGGGACAGGGAGGGTCTACACCTTC
size: -; J: TRBJ1-1; length: 12; V: TRBV6-5; D: -; CDR3: CASKGRNTEAFF; DNA: TGTGCCAGCAAAGGGAGAAACACTGAAGCTTTCTTT
size: -; J: TRBJ2-2; length: 14; V: TRBV9; D: -; CDR3: CASSVSIGTGELFF; DNA: TGTGCCAGCAGCGTTAGTATTGGGACCGGGGAGCTGTTTTTT
size: -; J: TRBJ2-1; length: 14; V: TRBV6-1; D: -; CDR3: CASSENEGINEQFF; DNA: TGTGCCAGCAGTGAGAACGAGGGGATCAATGAGCAGTTCTTC
size: -; J: TRBJ2-3; length: 13; V: TRBV6-5; D: -; CDR3: CASRWTSTDTQYF; DNA: TGTGCCAGCAGGTGGACGAGCACAGATACGCAGTATTTT
size: -; J: TRBJ2-5; length: 16; V: TRBV7-3; D: -; CDR3: CASSLIGGTGVETQYF; DNA: TGTGCCAGCAGCTTAATAGGCGGGACGGGGGTTGAGACCCAGTACTTC
size: -; J: TRBJ2-1; length: 14; V: TRBV6-6; D: -; CDR3: CASSDTTPYNEQFF; DNA: TGTGCCAGCAGTGACACCACCCCCTACAATGAGCAGTTCTTC
size: -; J: TRBJ2-7; length: 14; V: TRBV18; D: -; CDR3: CASSEGIPSYEQYF; DNA: TGTGCCAGCTCGGAGGGTATACCTTCCTACGAGCAGTACTTC
size: -; J: TRBJ1-2; length: 13; V: TRBV19; D: -; CDR3: CASNLVRGYGYTF; DNA: TGTGCCAGCAACTTAGTGAGGGGCTATGGCTACACCTTC
size: -; J: TRBJ1-2; length: 14; V: TRBV11-2; D: -; CDR3: CASSLERGGYGYTF; DNA: TGTGCCAGCAGTCTAGAGCGCGGGGGCTATGGCTACACCTTC
size: -; J: TRBJ2-3; length: 11; V: TRBV25-1; D: -; CDR3: CATTTWWTQYF; DNA: TGTGCCACCACGACTTGGTGGACGCAGTATTTT
size: -; J: TRBJ1-4; length: 14; V: TRBV5-1; D: -; CDR3: CASSWEGGNEKLFF; DNA: TGCGCCAGCAGCTGGGAAGGAGGGAATGAAAAACTGTTTTTT
size: -; J: TRBJ2-5; length: 16; V: TRBV11-2; D: -; CDR3: CASSLDGGEGQETQYF; DNA: TGTGCCAGCAGCTTAGATGGGGGCGAGGGGCAAGAGACCCAGTACTTC
size: -; J: TRBJ2-1; length: 18; V: TRBV28; D: TRBD2; CDR3: CASSSPISGTTPLNEQFF; DNA: TGTGCCAGCAGTTCCCCTATTTCAGGGACTACCCCCCTTAATGAGCAGTTCTTC
size: -; J: TRBJ2-7; length: 15; V: TRBV6-1; D: TRBD2; CDR3: CASRPSGSNSYEQYF; DNA: TGTGCCAGCAGACCAAGCGGGAGTAATTCCTACGAGCAGTACTTC
size: few; J: TRBJ1-2; length: 15; V: TRBV4-3; D: -; CDR3: CASSHLQGGGYGYTF; DNA: TGCGCCAGCAGCCACCTCCAGGGAGGGGGCTATGGCTACACCTTC
size: -; J: TRBJ2-5; length: 12; V: TRBV9; D: -; CDR3: CASSVERETQYF; DNA: TGTGCCAGCAGCGTAGAACGAGAGACCCAGTACTTC
size: -; J: TRBJ2-2; length: 15; V: TRBV27; D: -; CDR3: CASSFETGNTGELFF; DNA: TGTGCCAGCAGTTTCGAGACAGGGAACACCGGGGAGCTGTTTTTT
size: once; J: TRBJ2-1; length: 18; V: TRBV4-1; D: TRBD2; CDR3: CASSQDSGLAGPHNEQFF; DNA: TGCGCCAGCAGCCAAGATTCGGGACTAGCGGGGCCCCACAATGAGCAGTTCTTC
size: -; J: TRBJ1-1; length: 17; V: TRBV5-6; D: -; CDR3: CASSLEGRTGMNTEAFF; DNA: TGTGCCAGCAGCTTGGAAGGCCGCACCGGTATGAACACTGAAGCTTTCTTT
size: -; J: TRBJ2-5; length: 14; V: TRBV4-1; D: -; CDR3: CASSQVTGQETQYF; DNA: TGCGCCAGCAGCCAAGTAACGGGTCAAGAGACCCAGTACTTC
size: -; J: TRBJ2-7; length: 14; V: TRBV5-6; D: -; CDR3: CASSTPGRIYEQYF; DNA: TGTGCCAGCAGCACCCCGGGACGGATCTACGAGCAGTACTTC
size: -; J: TRBJ2-1; length: 13; V: TRBV7-8; D: -; CDR3: CASSLRRYNEQFF; DNA: TGTGCCAGCAGCTTACGCAGGTACAATGAGCAGTTCTTC
size: -; J: TRBJ2-5; length: 14; V: TRBV5-1; D: -; CDR3: CASSLAGSSETQYF; DNA: TGCGCCAGCAGCTTAGCAGGGTCAAGCGAGACCCAGTACTTC
size: -; J: TRBJ1-2; length: 16; V: TRBV10-3; D: -; CDR3: CAISESVQGYTYGYTF; DNA: TGTGCCATCAGTGAGTCGGTGCAGGGATACACTTATGGCTACACCTTC
size: medium-sized; J: TRBJ2-7; length: 14; V: TRBV30; D: -; CDR3: CAWRRLAATGEQYF; DNA: TGTGCCTGGAGAAGGCTAGCAGCTACGGGCGAGCAGTACTTC
size: -; J: TRBJ2-3; length: 12; V: TRBV30; D: -; CDR3: CAWTAGTDTQYF; DNA: TGTGCCTGGACAGCGGGCACAGATACGCAGTATTTT
size: few; J: TRBJ2-2; length: 16; V: TRBV27; D: TRBD2; CDR3: CASSLRGTSHTGELFF; DNA: TGTGCCAGCAGTCTACGGGGGACTAGCCACACCGGGGAGCTGTTTTTT